Described below is a single T cell receptor (beta chain) sequence and its context. The antigen is unknown. The V end was cut by 4 bases, the J end by 2 bases, with 11 bases between. CDR1 and CDR2 from the germline V gene are KGHSY and FQNENV. The CDR3 runs 14 residues. Use of 60 Vbeta and 13 Jbeta primers characterized the PCR. The assay was immunoSEQ multiplex PCR, and TCRdb's table has in-frame clones only and misses some. The data contain over 100,000 clones, more than 65% of them singletons. This sample stems from a study of cytomegalovirus exposure and HLA in healthy donors. Notes on the study in general: The classifier reportedly diagnosed cytomegalovirus status with high specificity and sensitivity.

The clonotype comes from a woman aged 18-30 years in good health and CMV-seropositive. The sample consisted of PBMCs. The chain links TRBV16 to TRBJ1-1, with no clear D. CDR3 amino acids: CASSPHGLNTEAFF. The CDR3 DNA reads TGTGCCAGCAGCCCCCATGGGCTTAACACTGAAGCTTTCTTT.